A selection of T cell receptor beta chains follows, all from one sample in a study of shared clonotypes between healthy human individuals. TCRdb keeps only in-frame clones here, not all; method: immunoSEQ multiplex PCR. This table has around 1.4 million clones, around 98.5% appearing once. Source material: naive CD4+ T cells sorted from blood. All receptors derive from a man aged 30 to 39 in good health. Each CDR3 is given with its conserved first and last residue. Each record gives: CDR3 protein, CDR3 DNA, D gene, clone size, V gene, J gene. A D gene is named only where the DNA matches it firmly. Clone size is given for some rows only: seen once, a few or many times, or a class if the clone is expanded.

CDR3 protein: CASTGSATNEKLFF
CDR3 DNA: TGCGCCAGCACGGGCTCTGCGACTAATGAAAAACTGTTTTTT
D gene: .
clone size: .
V gene: TRBV10-2
J gene: TRBJ1-4

CDR3 protein: CASSPLAGLSYNEQFF
CDR3 DNA: TGTGCCAGCAGCCCACTAGCGGGATTATCCTACAATGAGCAGTTCTTC
D gene: TRBD2
clone size: .
V gene: TRBV9
J gene: TRBJ2-1

CDR3 protein: CASSDTGTSGTRELFF
CDR3 DNA: TGTGCCAGCAGCGACACCGGGACTAGCGGGACCAGGGAGCTGTTTTTT
D gene: TRBD2
clone size: .
V gene: TRBV9
J gene: TRBJ2-2

CDR3 protein: CSVEPGPGAAGYTF
CDR3 DNA: TGCAGCGTTGAACCCGGACCAGGGGCGGCAGGCTACACCTTC
D gene: .
clone size: .
V gene: TRBV29-1
J gene: TRBJ1-2

CDR3 protein: CASSPEPGSTYEQYF
CDR3 DNA: TGCGCCAGCAGCCCCGAGCCGGGCAGTACCTACGAGCAGTACTTC
D gene: .
clone size: .
V gene: TRBV5-1
J gene: TRBJ2-7

CDR3 protein: CASSRGDRQGGRYTF
CDR3 DNA: TGTGCCAGCAGCAGGGGGGATCGACAGGGCGGTCGCTACACCTTC
D gene: TRBD1
clone size: once
V gene: TRBV5-6
J gene: TRBJ1-2

CDR3 protein: CASSLGRTGSETQYF
CDR3 DNA: TGTGCCAGCAGCTTAGGCCGGACAGGGTCCGAGACCCAGTACTTC
D gene: TRBD1
clone size: .
V gene: TRBV11-3
J gene: TRBJ2-5

CDR3 protein: CASSPGTGTGEQYF
CDR3 DNA: TGTGCCAGTAGTCCCGGGACAGGGACTGGAGAGCAGTACTTC
D gene: TRBD1
clone size: .
V gene: TRBV19
J gene: TRBJ2-7

CDR3 protein: CASSTGTSGRSDTQYF
CDR3 DNA: TGTGCCAGCAGTACCGGGACTAGCGGGAGATCAGATACGCAGTATTTT
D gene: TRBD2
clone size: .
V gene: TRBV11-2
J gene: TRBJ2-3

CDR3 protein: CASSRDRGRFGTEAFF
CDR3 DNA: TGTGCCAGCTCACGAGACAGGGGGCGCTTTGGCACTGAAGCTTTCTTT
D gene: TRBD1
clone size: .
V gene: TRBV18
J gene: TRBJ1-1

CDR3 protein: CAWSRPPTGWGRSYEQYF
CDR3 DNA: TGTGCCTGGAGTCGGCCCCCGACAGGGTGGGGGAGATCCTACGAGCAGTACTTC
D gene: TRBD1
clone size: .
V gene: TRBV30
J gene: TRBJ2-7

CDR3 protein: CASSLDRNTGELFF
CDR3 DNA: TGTGCCAGCAGCTTAGATCGGAACACCGGGGAGCTGTTTTTT
D gene: .
clone size: .
V gene: TRBV11-3
J gene: TRBJ2-2

CDR3 protein: CASSYSPTDTQYF
CDR3 DNA: TGTGCCAGCAGCTATAGTCCCACAGATACGCAGTATTTT
D gene: .
clone size: .
V gene: TRBV5-5
J gene: TRBJ2-3

CDR3 protein: CASSLAQGGGQETQYF
CDR3 DNA: TGCGCCAGCAGCTTGGCTCAGGGGGGAGGCCAAGAGACCCAGTACTTC
D gene: .
clone size: .
V gene: TRBV5-1
J gene: TRBJ2-5

CDR3 protein: CASSRSGAAGANVLTF
CDR3 DNA: TGCGCCAGCAGCCGTTCCGGGGCAGCTGGGGCCAACGTCCTGACTTTC
D gene: .
clone size: .
V gene: TRBV4-3
J gene: TRBJ2-6

CDR3 protein: CASSVGELAGVLPDTQYF
CDR3 DNA: TGTGCCAGCAGCGTAGGCGAACTAGCGGGAGTACTCCCAGATACGCAGTATTTT
D gene: TRBD2
clone size: .
V gene: TRBV9
J gene: TRBJ2-3

CDR3 protein: CASSLTGPNQPQHF
CDR3 DNA: TGCGCCAGCAGCTTGACGGGTCCCAATCAGCCCCAGCATTTT
D gene: .
clone size: .
V gene: TRBV5-1
J gene: TRBJ1-5

CDR3 protein: CASSEVPLESYEQYF
CDR3 DNA: TGTGCCAGCAGTGAAGTCCCCCTGGAGTCCTACGAGCAGTACTTC
D gene: .
clone size: .
V gene: TRBV6-1
J gene: TRBJ2-7

CDR3 protein: CASSLTSGSTGVADTQYF
CDR3 DNA: TGTGCCAGCAGCTTGACTAGCGGGAGTACCGGGGTGGCAGATACGCAGTATTTT
D gene: TRBD2
clone size: once
V gene: TRBV7-9
J gene: TRBJ2-3

CDR3 protein: CASSLDSEVAGDYEQYF
CDR3 DNA: TGTGCCAGCAGCTTAGACTCTGAGGTAGCGGGAGACTACGAGCAGTACTTC
D gene: TRBD2
clone size: .
V gene: TRBV11-2
J gene: TRBJ2-7

CDR3 protein: CASSYSRGALYNEQFF
CDR3 DNA: TGTGCCAGCAGTTACTCCAGGGGCGCTCTATACAATGAGCAGTTCTTC
D gene: .
clone size: .
V gene: TRBV6-5
J gene: TRBJ2-1

CDR3 protein: CASSFRPGVGTDTQYF
CDR3 DNA: TGTGCCAGCAGTTTCCGTCCAGGGGTGGGCACAGATACGCAGTATTTT
D gene: .
clone size: .
V gene: TRBV28
J gene: TRBJ2-3

CDR3 protein: CASSLGGIPSRETQYF
CDR3 DNA: TGTGCCAGCAGCTTAGGGGGAATCCCCTCCCGAGAGACCCAGTACTTC
D gene: .
clone size: .
V gene: TRBV11-2
J gene: TRBJ2-5

CDR3 protein: CASSRRDRVSYTF
CDR3 DNA: TGTGCCAGCTCACGTAGGGACAGAGTCAGCTACACCTTC
D gene: TRBD1
clone size: .
V gene: TRBV18
J gene: TRBJ1-2

CDR3 protein: CASSGLGREQYF
CDR3 DNA: TGTGCCAGCAGTGGTCTGGGGAGGGAGCAGTACTTC
D gene: .
clone size: .
V gene: TRBV25-1
J gene: TRBJ2-7

CDR3 protein: CASTRRGVREQYF
CDR3 DNA: TGTGCCAGCACCCGTCGCGGAGTGCGCGAGCAGTACTTC
D gene: .
clone size: .
V gene: TRBV2
J gene: TRBJ2-7

CDR3 protein: CASSSGLAFYEQYF
CDR3 DNA: TGCGCCAGCAGCTCGGGACTAGCGTTCTACGAGCAGTACTTC
D gene: TRBD2
clone size: .
V gene: TRBV5-1
J gene: TRBJ2-7

CDR3 protein: CASSPLPRGYGYTF
CDR3 DNA: TGTGCCAGCAGTCCCCTCCCCCGGGGCTATGGCTACACCTTC
D gene: .
clone size: .
V gene: TRBV28
J gene: TRBJ1-2

CDR3 protein: CASSKTGQGGATNEKLFF
CDR3 DNA: TGCGCCAGCAGCAAGACGGGACAGGGAGGAGCAACTAATGAAAAACTGTTTTTT
D gene: TRBD1
clone size: .
V gene: TRBV5-1
J gene: TRBJ1-4

CDR3 protein: CASSARDTLSETQYF
CDR3 DNA: TGCGCCAGCAGCGCCCGGGACACATTATCAGAGACCCAGTACTTC
D gene: .
clone size: once
V gene: TRBV5-1
J gene: TRBJ2-5

CDR3 protein: CASSSGGYQETQYF
CDR3 DNA: TGTGCCAGCAGCTCCGGCGGGTACCAAGAGACCCAGTACTTC
D gene: .
clone size: .
V gene: TRBV7-8
J gene: TRBJ2-5

CDR3 protein: CASSTLETDTQYF
CDR3 DNA: TGTGCCAGCAGTACACTAGAGACAGATACGCAGTATTTT
D gene: .
clone size: .
V gene: TRBV27
J gene: TRBJ2-3

CDR3 protein: CASSIRRVIVRAGVYNEQFF
CDR3 DNA: TGTGCCAGTAGTATCAGGCGGGTGATCGTACGAGCGGGAGTGTACAATGAGCAGTTCTTC
D gene: TRBD2
clone size: once
V gene: TRBV19
J gene: TRBJ2-1

CDR3 protein: CASSMLGLAANEQFF
CDR3 DNA: TGTGCCAGCAGTATGCTGGGACTAGCGGCCAATGAGCAGTTCTTC
D gene: TRBD2
clone size: .
V gene: TRBV7-9
J gene: TRBJ2-1

CDR3 protein: CASRKGLAGAVDTQYF
CDR3 DNA: TGCGCCAGCCGGAAGGGACTAGCGGGTGCGGTAGATACGCAGTATTTT
D gene: TRBD2
clone size: .
V gene: TRBV5-1
J gene: TRBJ2-3

CDR3 protein: CASSQGRRSTDTQYF
CDR3 DNA: TGTGCCAGCAGCCAGGGGCGGCGTAGCACAGATACGCAGTATTTT
D gene: .
clone size: .
V gene: TRBV4-2
J gene: TRBJ2-3

CDR3 protein: CASSSKVGTDTQYF
CDR3 DNA: TGTGCCAGCAGCTCTAAAGTGGGCACAGATACGCAGTATTTT
D gene: .
clone size: .
V gene: TRBV5-4
J gene: TRBJ2-3

CDR3 protein: CASSFSFSSYEQYF
CDR3 DNA: TGTGCCAGCAGTTTCTCGTTCAGCTCCTACGAGCAGTACTTC
D gene: .
clone size: .
V gene: TRBV28
J gene: TRBJ2-7

CDR3 protein: CASSVGGGLQFF
CDR3 DNA: TGTGCCAGCAGCGTAGGAGGCGGCCTGCAGTTCTTC
D gene: .
clone size: .
V gene: TRBV9
J gene: TRBJ2-1

CDR3 protein: CASSLDGATYEQYF
CDR3 DNA: TGTGCCAGCAGTTTAGACGGGGCGACTTACGAGCAGTACTTC
D gene: .
clone size: .
V gene: TRBV28
J gene: TRBJ2-7